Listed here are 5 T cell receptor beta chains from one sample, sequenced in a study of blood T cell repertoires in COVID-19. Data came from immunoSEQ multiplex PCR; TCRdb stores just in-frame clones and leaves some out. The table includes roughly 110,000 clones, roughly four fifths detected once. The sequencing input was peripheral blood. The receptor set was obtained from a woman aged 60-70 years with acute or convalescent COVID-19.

CDR3 DNA sequence: TGTGCCAGCTCACCACTAGATCGACAGGGATCCTACGAGCAGTACTTC. Encoded protein: CASSPLDRQGSYEQYF. The chain links TRBV18 to TRBJ2-7; 7 positions agree with TRBD1. Germline trimming cut 1 base from V and 1 base from J; bases unmatched to any gene: 7. This CDR3 spans 16 amino acids. Looked up from germline, CDR1 is KGHSH and CDR2 is LQKENI.

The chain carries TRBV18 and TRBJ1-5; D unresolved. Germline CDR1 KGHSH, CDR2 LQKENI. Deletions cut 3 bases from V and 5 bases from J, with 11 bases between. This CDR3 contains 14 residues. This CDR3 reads CASSPLRTDQPQHF. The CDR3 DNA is TGTGCCAGCTCACCTCTTAGAACCGATCAGCCCCAGCATTTT. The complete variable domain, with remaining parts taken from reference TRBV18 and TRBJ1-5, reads NAGVMQNPRHLVRRRGQEARLRCSPMKGHSHVYWYRQLPEEGLKFMVYLQKENIIDESGMPKERFSAEFPKEGPSILRIQQVVRGDSAAYFCASSPLRTDQPQHFGDGTRLSIL.

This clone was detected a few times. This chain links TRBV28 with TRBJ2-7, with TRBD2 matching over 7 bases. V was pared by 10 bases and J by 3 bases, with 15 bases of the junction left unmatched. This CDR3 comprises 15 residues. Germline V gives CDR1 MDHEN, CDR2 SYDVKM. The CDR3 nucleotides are TGTGCCACCCAGTTTATAGGCGGGAGCCTCTACGAGCAGTACTTC. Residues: CATQFIGGSLYEQYF.

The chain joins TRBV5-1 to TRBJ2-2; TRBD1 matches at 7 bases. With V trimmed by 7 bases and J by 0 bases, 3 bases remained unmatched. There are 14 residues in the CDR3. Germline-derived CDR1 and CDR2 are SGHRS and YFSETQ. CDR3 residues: CASRQGTNTGELFF. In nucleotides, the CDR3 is TGCGCCAGCCGACAGGGAACGAACACCGGGGAGCTGTTTTTT.

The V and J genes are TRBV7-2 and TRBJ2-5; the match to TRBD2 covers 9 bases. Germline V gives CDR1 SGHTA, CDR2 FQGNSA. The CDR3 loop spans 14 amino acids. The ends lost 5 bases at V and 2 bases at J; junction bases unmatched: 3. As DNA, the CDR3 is TGTGCCAGCAGCAAAACTAGCGGGCAAGAGACCCAGTACTTC. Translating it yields CASSKTSGQETQYF.